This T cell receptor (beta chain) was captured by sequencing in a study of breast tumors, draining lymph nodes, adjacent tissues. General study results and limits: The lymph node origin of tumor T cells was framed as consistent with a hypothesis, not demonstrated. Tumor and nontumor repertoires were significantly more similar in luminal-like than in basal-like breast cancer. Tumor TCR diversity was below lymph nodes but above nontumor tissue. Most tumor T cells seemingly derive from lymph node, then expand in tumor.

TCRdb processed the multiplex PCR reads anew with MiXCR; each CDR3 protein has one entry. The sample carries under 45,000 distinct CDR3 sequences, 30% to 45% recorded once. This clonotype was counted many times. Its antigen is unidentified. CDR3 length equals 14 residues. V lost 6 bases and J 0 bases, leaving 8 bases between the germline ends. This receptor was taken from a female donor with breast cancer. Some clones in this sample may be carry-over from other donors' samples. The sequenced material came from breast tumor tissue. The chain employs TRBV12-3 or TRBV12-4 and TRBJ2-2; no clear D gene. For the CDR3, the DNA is TGTGCCAGCAGCCCCCGTTCGAACACCGGGGAGCTGTTTTTT. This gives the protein CASSPRSNTGELFF.